This T cell receptor beta chain originates from a study of Ad26.COV2.S vaccination and SARS-CoV-2 variants. Turning to the study itself: Once or twice, 56 days apart, Ad26.COV2.S was delivered intramuscularly.

Findings of the study overall: Breadth measured for non-spike TCRs was similar across vaccine and placebo recipients.

V lost 3 bases to trimming and J lost 0 bases, with 12 bases between them. The CDR3 runs to 15 residues. Germline V gene lookup returns CDR1 GTSNPN and CDR2 SVGIG (reference sequence). Treatment denoted: over 15 received Ad26.COV2.S at low or high dose, single or two shots; roughly five received placebo; per-sample allocation not given. Sampling happened 63 days after the first vaccine or placebo injection. SARS-CoV-2 spike from the Wuhan strain was encoded by the vaccine, an Ad26 vector. A remark on this clone: The target antigen is unknown.

TCRdb's copy holds only in-frame clones and misses some; the assay was immunoSEQ multiplex PCR. Here the sample spans 350,000 to 450,000 clones, around 86% being singletons. This sequence originates from a person between 18 and 60 years old who received the Ad26.COV2.S COVID-19 vaccine or a placebo. The chain has TRBV30 and TRBJ2-1; D possibly corresponds to TRBD1 (6 bases). This specimen was peripheral blood, taken in a trial of Ad26.COV2.S vaccine versus placebo. The CDR3 loop is CAWRMGANSYNEQFF. The CDR3, as DNA: TGTGCCTGGAGAATGGGGGCGAACTCCTACAATGAGCAGTTCTTC.